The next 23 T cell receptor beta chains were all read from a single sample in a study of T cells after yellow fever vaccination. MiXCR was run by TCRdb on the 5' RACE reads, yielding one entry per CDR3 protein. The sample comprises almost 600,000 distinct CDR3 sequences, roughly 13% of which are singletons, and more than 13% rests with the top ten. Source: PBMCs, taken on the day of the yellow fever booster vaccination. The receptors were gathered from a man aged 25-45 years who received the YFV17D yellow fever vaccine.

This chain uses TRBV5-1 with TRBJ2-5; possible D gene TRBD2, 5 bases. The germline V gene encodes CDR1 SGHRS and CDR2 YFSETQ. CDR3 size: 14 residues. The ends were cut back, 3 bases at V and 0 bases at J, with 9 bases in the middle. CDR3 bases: TGCGCCAGCAGCTCGACTATGTACCAAGAGACCCAGTACTTC. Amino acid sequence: CASSSTMYQETQYF.

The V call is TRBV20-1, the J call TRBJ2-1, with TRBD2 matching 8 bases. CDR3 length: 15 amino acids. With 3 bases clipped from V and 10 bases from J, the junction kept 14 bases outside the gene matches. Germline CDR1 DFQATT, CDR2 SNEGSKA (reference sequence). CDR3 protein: CSASISAGGAVEQFF. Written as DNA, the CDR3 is TGCAGTGCTAGTATATCGGCGGGAGGTGCCGTAGAGCAGTTCTTC.

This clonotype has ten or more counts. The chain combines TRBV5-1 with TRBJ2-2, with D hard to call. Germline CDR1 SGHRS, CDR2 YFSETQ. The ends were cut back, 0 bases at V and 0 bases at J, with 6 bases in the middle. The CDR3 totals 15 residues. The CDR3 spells CASSLDSPNTGELFF. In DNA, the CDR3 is TGCGCCAGCAGCTTGGACAGCCCGAACACCGGGGAGCTGTTTTTT.

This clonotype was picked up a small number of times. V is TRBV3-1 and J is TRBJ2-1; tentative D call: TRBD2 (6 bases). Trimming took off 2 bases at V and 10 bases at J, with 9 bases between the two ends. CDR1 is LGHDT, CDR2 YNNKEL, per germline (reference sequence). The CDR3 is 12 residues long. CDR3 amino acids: CASSQFSGEQFF. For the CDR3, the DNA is TGTGCCAGCAGCCAATTTAGCGGCGAGCAGTTCTTC.

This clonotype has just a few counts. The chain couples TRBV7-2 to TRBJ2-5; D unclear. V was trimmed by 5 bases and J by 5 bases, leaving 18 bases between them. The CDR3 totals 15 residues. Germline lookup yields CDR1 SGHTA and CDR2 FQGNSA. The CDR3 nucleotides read TGTGCCAGCAGCCTTACCCTACTGACTCGGGAGACCCAGTACTTC. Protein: CASSLTLLTRETQYF.

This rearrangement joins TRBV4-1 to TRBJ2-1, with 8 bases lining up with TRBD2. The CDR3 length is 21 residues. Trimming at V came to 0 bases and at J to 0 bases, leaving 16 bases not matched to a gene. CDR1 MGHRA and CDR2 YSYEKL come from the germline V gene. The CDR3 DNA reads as TGCGCCAGCAGCCAAGATAATTGGGGGTTAGCGGGAACAAGCTCCTACAATGAGCAGTTCTTC. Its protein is CASSQDNWGLAGTSSYNEQFF.

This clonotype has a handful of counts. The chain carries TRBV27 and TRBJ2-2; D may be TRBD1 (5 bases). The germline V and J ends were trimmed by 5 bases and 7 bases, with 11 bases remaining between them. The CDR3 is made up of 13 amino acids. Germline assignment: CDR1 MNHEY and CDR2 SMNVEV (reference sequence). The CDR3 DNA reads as TGTGCCAGCAGTACCCAGGGAAACGGGGAGCTGTTTTTT. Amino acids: CASSTQGNGELFF.

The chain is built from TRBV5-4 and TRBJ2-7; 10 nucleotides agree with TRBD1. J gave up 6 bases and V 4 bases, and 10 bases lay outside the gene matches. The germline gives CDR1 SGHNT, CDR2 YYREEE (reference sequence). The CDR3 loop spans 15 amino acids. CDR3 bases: TGTGCCAGCAGCCGCGGACAGGGGGTTAGTGGCGAGCAGTACTTC. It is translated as CASSRGQGVSGEQYF.

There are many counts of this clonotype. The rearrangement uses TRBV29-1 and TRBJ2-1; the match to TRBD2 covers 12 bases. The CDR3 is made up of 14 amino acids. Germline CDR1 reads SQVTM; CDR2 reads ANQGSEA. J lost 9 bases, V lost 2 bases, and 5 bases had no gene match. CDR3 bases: TGCAGCGTTGAAAGACTAGCGGGAGACGGTGAGCAGTTCTTC. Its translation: CSVERLAGDGEQFF.

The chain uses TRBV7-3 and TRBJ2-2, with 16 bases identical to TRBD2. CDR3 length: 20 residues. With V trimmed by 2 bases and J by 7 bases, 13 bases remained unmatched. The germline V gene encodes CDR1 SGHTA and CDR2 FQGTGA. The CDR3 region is CASSLLPGTSGRARGGELFF. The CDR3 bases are TGTGCCAGCAGCTTACTCCCCGGGACTAGCGGGAGGGCCAGAGGCGGGGAGCTGTTTTTT.

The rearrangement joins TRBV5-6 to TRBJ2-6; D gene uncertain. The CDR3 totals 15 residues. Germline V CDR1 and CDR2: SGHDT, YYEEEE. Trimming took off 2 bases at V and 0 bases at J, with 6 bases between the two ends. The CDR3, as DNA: TGTGCCAGCAGCTTAAGACTCTCTGGGGCCAACGTCCTGACTTTC. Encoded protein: CASSLRLSGANVLTF.

The DNA of the CDR3 is TGTGCCAGCAGCTCCTCAAACATAATAACCGGGAGAGGGTTCGGGGAGCTGTTTTTT. It encodes CASSSSNIITGRGFGELFF. This chain connects TRBV11-2 to TRBJ2-2, with D maybe TRBD2 (6 bases). V was clipped by 4 bases and J by 7 bases, with 28 bases between them. Germline values: CDR1 SGHAT, CDR2 FQNNGV. The CDR3 is 19 residues long. Using reference TRBV11-2 and TRBJ2-2 for the parts outside the CDR3, the full variable domain is EAGVAQSPRYKIIEKRQSVAFWCNPISGHATLYWYQQILGQGPKLLIQFQNNGVVDDSQLPKDRFSAERLKGVDSTLKIQPAKLEDSAVYLCASSSSNIITGRGFGELFFGEGSRLTVL.

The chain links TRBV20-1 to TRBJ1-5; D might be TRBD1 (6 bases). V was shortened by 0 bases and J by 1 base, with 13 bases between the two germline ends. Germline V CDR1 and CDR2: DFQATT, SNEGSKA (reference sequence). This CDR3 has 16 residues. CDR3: CSAREGGGGSNQPQHF. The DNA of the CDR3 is TGCAGTGCTAGAGAAGGGGGTGGGGGGAGCAATCAGCCCCAGCATTTT.

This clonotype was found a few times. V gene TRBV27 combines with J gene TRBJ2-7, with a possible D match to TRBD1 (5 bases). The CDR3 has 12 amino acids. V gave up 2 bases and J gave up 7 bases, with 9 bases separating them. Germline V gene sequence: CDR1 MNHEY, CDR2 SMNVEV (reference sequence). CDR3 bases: TGTGCCAGCAGTTTAAGGGGAACGGAGCAGTACTTC. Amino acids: CASSLRGTEQYF.

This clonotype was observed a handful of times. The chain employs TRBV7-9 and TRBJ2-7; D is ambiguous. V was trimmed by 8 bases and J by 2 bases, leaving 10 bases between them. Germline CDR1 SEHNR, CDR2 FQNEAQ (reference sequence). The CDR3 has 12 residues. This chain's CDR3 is CASGWDTYEQYF. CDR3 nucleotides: TGTGCCAGCGGGTGGGATACCTACGAGCAGTACTTC.

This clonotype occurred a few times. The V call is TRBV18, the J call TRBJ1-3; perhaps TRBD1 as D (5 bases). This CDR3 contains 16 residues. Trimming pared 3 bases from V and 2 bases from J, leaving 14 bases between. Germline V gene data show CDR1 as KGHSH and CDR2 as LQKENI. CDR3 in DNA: TGTGCCAGCTCACCGGGACCTCTAAGCGCTGGAAACACCATATATTTT. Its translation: CASSPGPLSAGNTIYF.

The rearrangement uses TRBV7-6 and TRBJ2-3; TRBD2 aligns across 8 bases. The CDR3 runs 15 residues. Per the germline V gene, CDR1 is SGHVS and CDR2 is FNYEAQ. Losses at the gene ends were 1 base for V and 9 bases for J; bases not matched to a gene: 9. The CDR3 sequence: CASSLGGLGSKTQYF. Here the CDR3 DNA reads TGTGCCAGCAGCTTAGGGGGACTAGGGTCGAAGACGCAGTATTTT.

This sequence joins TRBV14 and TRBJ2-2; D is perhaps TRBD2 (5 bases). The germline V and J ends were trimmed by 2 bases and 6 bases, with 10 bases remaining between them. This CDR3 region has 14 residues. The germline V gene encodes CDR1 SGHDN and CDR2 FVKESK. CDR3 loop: CASSQLRGAGELFF. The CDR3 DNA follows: TGTGCCAGCAGCCAATTACGGGGAGCCGGGGAGCTGTTTTTT.

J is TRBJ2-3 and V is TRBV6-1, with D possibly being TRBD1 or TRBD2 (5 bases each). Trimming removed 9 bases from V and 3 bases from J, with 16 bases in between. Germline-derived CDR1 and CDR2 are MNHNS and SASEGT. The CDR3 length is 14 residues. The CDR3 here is CASREEGITDTQYF. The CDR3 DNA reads TGTGCCAGTCGGGAAGAGGGGATTACAGATACGCAGTATTTT.

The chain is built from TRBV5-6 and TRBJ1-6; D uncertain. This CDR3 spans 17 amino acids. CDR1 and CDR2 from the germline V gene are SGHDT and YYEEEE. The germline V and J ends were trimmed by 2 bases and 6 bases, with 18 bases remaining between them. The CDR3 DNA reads TGTGCCAGCAGCTTAGGAATAACAGCAACCTTTAATTCACCCCTCCACTTT. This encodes CASSLGITATFNSPLHF.

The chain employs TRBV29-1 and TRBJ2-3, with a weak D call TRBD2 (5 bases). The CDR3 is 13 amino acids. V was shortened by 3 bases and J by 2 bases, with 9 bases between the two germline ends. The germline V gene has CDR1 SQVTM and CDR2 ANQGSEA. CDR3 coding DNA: TGCAGCGTTGAGTTGCGGGCCACAGATACGCAGTATTTT. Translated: CSVELRATDTQYF.

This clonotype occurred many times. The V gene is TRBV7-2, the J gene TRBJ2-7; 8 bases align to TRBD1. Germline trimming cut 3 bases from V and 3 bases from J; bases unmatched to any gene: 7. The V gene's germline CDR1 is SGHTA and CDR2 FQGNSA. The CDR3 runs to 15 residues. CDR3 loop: CASSLAGTGSYEQYF. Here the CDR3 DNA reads TGTGCCAGCAGCTTGGCTGGGACAGGCAGCTACGAGCAGTACTTC.

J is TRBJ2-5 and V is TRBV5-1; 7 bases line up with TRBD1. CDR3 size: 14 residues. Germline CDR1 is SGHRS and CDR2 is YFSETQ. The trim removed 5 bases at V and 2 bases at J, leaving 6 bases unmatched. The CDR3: CASRARRGQETQYF. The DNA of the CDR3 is TGCGCCAGCAGGGCCCGCAGGGGGCAAGAGACCCAGTACTTC.